The 30 T cell receptor beta chains reported below all come from one sample, sequenced in a study of blood T cell repertoires in COVID-19. Data came from immunoSEQ multiplex PCR; TCRdb stores just in-frame clones and leaves some out. This sample yields 180,000 or so clones, of which 75% to 85% are seen a single time; roughly 15% belongs to the top ten. What was sequenced was PBMCs or T cells enriched from blood (not recorded which). These receptor sequences come from a man aged 45-65 years who had recovered from COVID-19.

The chain uses TRBV25-1 and TRBJ1-3; 7 bases map to TRBD1. The V gene's germline CDR1 is MGHDK and CDR2 SYGVNS. J gave up 6 bases and V 4 bases, and 9 bases lay outside the gene matches. There are 15 residues in the CDR3. The CDR3 is CASSGYDRVLNTIYF. The CDR3 region has the DNA TGTGCCAGCAGTGGATACGACAGGGTTCTAAACACCATATATTTT.

V is TRBV11-2 and J is TRBJ2-2; possibly TRBD2 for D (6 bases). Germline CDR1 and CDR2: SGHAT and FQNNGV. V was cut by 7 bases and J by 5 bases, with 17 bases left in between. This CDR3 has 15 residues. CDR3 coding DNA: TGTGCCAGCACCCCGATGGGGGGTGGGACCGGGGAGCTGTTTTTT. It yields the protein CASTPMGGGTGELFF.

The rearrangement links TRBV5-1 to TRBJ1-1; D might be TRBD1 (5 bases). This CDR3 has 15 amino acids. Per germline, CDR1 SGHRS and CDR2 YFSETQ. Trimming stripped 5 bases from V and 0 bases from J, with 14 bases between. The CDR3: CASRDPGFMNTEAFF. The CDR3 DNA reads TGCGCCAGCAGGGATCCAGGGTTTATGAACACTGAAGCTTTCTTT.

The chain combines TRBV6-5 with TRBJ1-1; D may be TRBD1 (6 bases). Germline V gene sequence: CDR1 MNHEY, CDR2 SVGAGI. This CDR3 is built from 15 residues. The V gene lost 7 bases and the J gene lost 7 bases, with 22 bases spanning the gap. DNA of the CDR3: TGTGCCAGCACCCAGGGGAGCAGCGGCGGTGGTGAAGCTTTCTTT. Protein: CASTQGSSGGGEAFF.

The chain combines TRBV4-1 with TRBJ1-1; 8 bases are shared with TRBD1. This CDR3 comprises 14 residues. CDR1 and CDR2 from the germline V gene are MGHRA and YSYEKL. Germline trimming cut 4 bases from V and 5 bases from J; bases unmatched to any gene: 6. DNA of the CDR3: TGCGCCAGCAGCCCAACCAGGGGGCGGACTGAAGCTTTCTTT. This gives the protein CASSPTRGRTEAFF.

The chain recombines TRBV11-2 with TRBJ1-2, with a possible D match to TRBD1 (6 bases). The germline V gene encodes CDR1 SGHAT and CDR2 FQNNGV. This CDR3 region has 13 residues. The germline V and J ends were trimmed by 5 bases and 8 bases, with 15 bases remaining between them. The CDR3: CASSEQGGYGYTF. Here the CDR3 DNA reads TGTGCCAGCAGCGAACAGGGAGGGTACGGCTACACCTTC.

The chain recombines TRBV7-2 with TRBJ2-5, with 8 bases identical to TRBD2. Germline V lookup: CDR1 SGHTA, CDR2 FQGNSA. J gave up 1 base and V 2 bases, and 3 bases lay outside the gene matches. CDR3 length: 15 residues. The CDR3 reads CASSLSGGLQETQYF. The CDR3 DNA follows: TGTGCCAGCAGCTTAAGCGGGGGACTCCAAGAGACCCAGTACTTC.

The chain combines TRBV3-1 (or the pseudogene TRBV3-2) with TRBJ2-5, with TRBD2 identical over 10 bases. This CDR3 is built from 15 residues. Germline V gene lookup returns CDR1 LGHDT and CDR2 YNNKEL (reference sequence). Germline trimming cut 4 bases from V and 2 bases from J; bases unmatched to any gene: 4. CDR3 DNA: TGTGCCAGCAGCCTCCGGACTAGCGGACAAGAGACCCAGTACTTC. Amino acids: CASSLRTSGQETQYF.

V gene TRBV5-1 combines with J gene TRBJ1-2; 7 bases agree with TRBD1. Per the germline V gene, CDR1 is SGHRS and CDR2 is YFSETQ. Trimming removed 0 bases from V and 8 bases from J; junction bases left unmatched: 10. This CDR3 has 15 residues. CDR3 sequence: CASSLGQGEGLGYTF. Here the CDR3 DNA reads TGCGCCAGCAGCTTGGGACAGGGAGAAGGCTTAGGCTACACCTTC.

This chain uses TRBV19 with TRBJ2-7, with 7 bases identical to TRBD1. The CDR3 extends over 15 amino acids. CDR1 and CDR2 (germline): LNHDA, SQIVND (reference sequence). V shed 4 bases and J 0 bases; nucleotides not matched to a gene: 6. The CDR3 reads CASSKGWDSSYEQYF. The CDR3 DNA follows: TGTGCCAGTAGTAAGGGTTGGGACAGCTCCTACGAGCAGTACTTC.

The chain uses TRBV12-3 or TRBV12-4 and TRBJ1-4, with TRBD1 as a possible D gene (5 bases). CDR3 size: 13 residues. Trimming cost V 6 bases and J 3 bases, with 8 bases left between them. CDR3 nucleotide sequence: TGTGCCAGCAGCGACAGAGCTAATGAAAAACTGTTTTTT. Protein product: CASSDRANEKLFF.

The CDR3 bases are TGTGCCAGCAGTTACTGCGGTTACCTGAACACTGAAGCTTTCTTT. Translation gives CASSYCGYLNTEAFF. V usage is TRBV6-8 and J usage is TRBJ1-1; D is unclear. Germline values: CDR1 MNHGY, CDR2 SAAAGT. V lost 1 base and J 0 bases, leaving 9 bases between the germline ends. The CDR3 has 15 residues.

The CDR3 reads CASSLDGTGSHQPQHF. CDR3 nucleotide sequence: TGCGCCAGCAGTCTCGACGGGACAGGGAGCCATCAGCCCCAGCATTTT. The chain recombines TRBV5-1 with TRBJ1-5, with TRBD1 matching over 9 bases. Germline CDR1 is SGHRS and CDR2 is YFSETQ. The V segment lost 5 bases and the J segment 5 bases; nucleotides outside the gene matches: 11. The CDR3 runs 16 residues.

The chain has TRBV24-1 and TRBJ1-2, with 10 bases that match TRBD1. J was trimmed by 5 bases and V by 4 bases; bases with no gene match: 3. Germline loops: CDR1 KGHDR, CDR2 SFDVKD. The length of the CDR3 is 14 residues. The CDR3 bases are TGTGCCACCAGTGACCCGGGACAGGGGTATGGCTACACCTTC. Its protein is CATSDPGQGYGYTF.

This clone was seen just once. The CDR3 DNA sequence: TGTGCCAGCAGCCCCCGGACAGGGGGCACTGAAGCTTTCTTT. It codes for CASSPRTGGTEAFF. This chain joins TRBV9 and TRBJ1-1; TRBD1 matches at 10 bases. The CDR3 has 14 residues. After removal of 4 bases from V and 4 bases from J, the junction contained 4 bases not matched to a gene. From germline, CDR1 is SGDLS and CDR2 YYNGEE.

J is TRBJ1-5 and V is TRBV7-8; possible D gene TRBD1, 6 bases. The CDR3 covers 14 residues. The V gene lost 5 bases and the J gene lost 3 bases, with 11 bases spanning the gap. Per the germline V gene, CDR1 is SGHVS and CDR2 is FQNEAQ. The CDR3 bases are TGTGCCAGCAGCCAGACAGGCTTCAATCAGCCCCAGCATTTT. Its translation: CASSQTGFNQPQHF.

The V call is TRBV2, the J call TRBJ1-6; D possibly corresponds to TRBD1 (6 bases). There are 15 residues in the CDR3. Germline V gives CDR1 SNHLY, CDR2 FYNNEI. Trimming stripped 7 bases from V and 3 bases from J, with 13 bases between. CDR3 in amino acids: CASTGEQGYNSPLHF. The CDR3 DNA reads TGTGCCAGCACCGGTGAACAGGGCTATAATTCACCCCTCCACTTT.

J is TRBJ2-7 and V is TRBV5-1, with 15 bases aligning to TRBD2. J was trimmed by 7 bases and V by 4 bases; bases with no gene match: 6. Germline V gives CDR1 SGHRS, CDR2 YFSETQ. The CDR3 consists of 15 residues. The CDR3 here is CASSASGTSGGEQYF. CDR3 coding DNA: TGCGCCAGCAGCGCCTCCGGGACTAGCGGGGGGGAGCAGTACTTC.

The chain employs TRBV4-1 and TRBJ2-1, with 9 bases fitting TRBD2. The trim removed 2 bases at V and 7 bases at J, leaving 6 bases unmatched. There are 15 residues in the CDR3. CDR1 and CDR2 from the germline V gene are MGHRA and YSYEKL. The CDR3 DNA reads as TGCGCCAGCAGCCAATCTCCAGCGGGGGGTAATGAGCAGTTCTTC. Translation gives CASSQSPAGGNEQFF.

This clone has only one observation. The J gene is TRBJ1-4, the V gene TRBV18, with TRBD1 matching 10 bases. The germline gives CDR1 KGHSH, CDR2 LQKENI. This CDR3 region has 15 residues. The J segment lost 3 bases and the V segment lost 6 bases, leaving 4 bases of the junction unmatched. The DNA for the CDR3 is TGTGCCAGCTCGACAGGGGGCGTTCCTAATGAAAAACTGTTTTTT. Protein: CASSTGGVPNEKLFF.

The chain combines TRBV4-2 with TRBJ1-1; a possible D gene is TRBD1 (5 bases). Germline V gives CDR1 LGHNA, CDR2 YNFKEQ. With 5 bases removed from V and 1 base from J, the gap between germline ends came to 17 bases. CDR3 length: 16 residues. The CDR3 is CASSVRAAGSNTEAFF. The CDR3 DNA reads TGTGCCAGCAGCGTACGCGCGGCAGGGTCGAACACTGAAGCTTTCTTT.

The chain links TRBV18 to TRBJ1-2, with 7 bases identical to TRBD1. Germline CDR1 KGHSH, CDR2 LQKENI. The CDR3 sequence is 21 residues long. The J segment lost 8 bases and the V segment lost 6 bases, leaving 33 bases of the junction unmatched. Written as DNA, the CDR3 is TGTGCCAGCTCGCTAAACTCCAATACCCTGGACAGGACGCCCTTCTCCAGGGGCTACACCTTC. Amino acids: CASSLNSNTLDRTPFSRGYTF.

The genes are TRBV4-2 and TRBJ2-7, with 10 bases matching TRBD2. With 4 bases clipped from V and 3 bases from J, the junction kept 18 bases outside the gene matches. Germline lookup yields CDR1 LGHNA and CDR2 YNFKEQ. The CDR3 runs to 19 residues. CDR3 loop: CASSRLGASTAGGDYEQYF. CDR3 sequence (DNA): TGTGCCAGCAGCCGGCTAGGAGCTTCAACAGCGGGGGGGGACTACGAGCAGTACTTC.

The chain joins TRBV28 to TRBJ1-3, with TRBD1 matching 7 bases. The CDR3 totals 15 residues. CDR1 is MDHEN and CDR2 is SYDVKM in the germline V gene. The J segment lost 2 bases and the V segment lost 7 bases, leaving 8 bases of the junction unmatched. In DNA form, the CDR3 reads TGTGCCAGCACCCCAGGGGGGACAGCTGGAAACACCATATATTTT. It translates to CASTPGGTAGNTIYF.

The chain employs TRBV4-1 and TRBJ1-2, with TRBD1 as a possible D gene (5 bases). The CDR3 is 14 amino acids. Per the germline V gene, CDR1 is MGHRA and CDR2 is YSYEKL. The V end was cut by 1 base, the J end by 6 bases, with 12 bases between. This CDR3 is CASSQGSQGNGYTF. The CDR3 DNA reads TGCGCCAGCAGCCAAGGCAGTCAGGGAAATGGCTACACCTTC.

J is TRBJ1-6 and V is TRBV7-9; 10 bases map to TRBD1. V trimming: 4 bases; J trimming: 7 bases; junction bases outside the gene matches: 7. CDR1 and CDR2 (germline): SEHNR, FQNEAQ (reference sequence). The CDR3 is 16 residues long. The CDR3 spells CASSWTGTGDNSPLHF. In nucleotides, the CDR3 is TGTGCCAGCAGCTGGACCGGGACAGGGGACAATTCACCCCTCCACTTT.

The chain carries TRBV6-5 and TRBJ2-4; D might be TRBD2 (5 bases). The CDR3 length is 14 residues. The V end was cut by 6 bases, the J end by 4 bases, with 13 bases between. Per the germline V gene, CDR1 is MNHEY and CDR2 is SVGAGI. The CDR3 DNA is TGTGCCAGCAGGGGTGCAGGAGGAAAAAACATTCAGTACTTC. Translation: CASRGAGGKNIQYF.

The rearrangement joins TRBV7-9 to TRBJ1-2; 9 nucleotides align to TRBD1. The J segment lost 3 bases and the V segment lost 5 bases, leaving 13 bases of the junction unmatched. The germline V gene has CDR1 SEHNR and CDR2 FQNEAQ (reference sequence). The CDR3 runs 17 residues. CDR3 protein: CASSPRTGDGFDYGYTF. CDR3 DNA sequence: TGTGCCAGCAGCCCTCGGACAGGGGACGGTTTCGACTATGGCTACACCTTC.

To note about this clone: The junction does not match germline at one end; this may be a read error. The chain has TRBV6-5 and TRBJ1-1, with TRBD1 matching 9 bases. This CDR3 spans 12 amino acids. CDR1 and CDR2 from the germline V gene are MNHEY and SVGAGI. CDR3 amino acids: CASGQGNAEAFF. As DNA, the CDR3 is TGTGCCAGTGGACAGGGGAACGCTGAAGCTTTCTTT.

This clone was seen just once. The chain joins TRBV5-4 to TRBJ2-1, with 8 bases identical to TRBD2. The J segment lost 7 bases and the V segment lost 5 bases, leaving 11 bases of the junction unmatched. The CDR3 is made up of 15 amino acids. Germline-derived CDR1 and CDR2 are SGHNT and YYREEE (reference sequence). CDR3 nucleotides: TGTGCCAGCAGGCCCGGGGGGGCCGATACGAATGAGCAGTTCTTC. Its protein is CASRPGGADTNEQFF.